The clone carrying this T cell receptor beta chain was recorded a few times. Its cognate antigen is unknown. This sample is drawn from a study of cytomegalovirus exposure and HLA in healthy donors. The PCR was carried out with 60 Vbeta primers and 13 Jbeta primers. The repertoire was sequenced with immunoSEQ multiplex PCR; TCRdb's copy has only in-frame clones and lacks some. Of approximately 90,000 clones listed, under 85% are singletons. The germline CDR1 and CDR2 sequences are KGHSH and LQKENI. The CDR3 is made up of 14 amino acids. After removal of 1 base from V and 2 bases from J, the junction contained 2 bases not matched to a gene. General study results and limits: A previous analysis found most TCR beta V segments productive roughly 87% or roughly 30% of the time. Analysis performed later found under 20,000 TCR beta sequences associated with HLA alleles at 0.05 false discovery rate.

The V call is TRBV18, the J call TRBJ2-7; TRBD2 agrees at 7 bases. This TCR came from a boy under 18 in good health and CMV-seronegative. Input material: PBMCs. DNA for the CDR3: TGTGCCAGCTCACCACAGGGAGGGCCCTACGAGCAGTACTTC. This translates into CASSPQGGPYEQYF.